A selection of T cell receptor beta chains follows, all from one sample in a study of blood T cell repertoires in COVID-19. Profiled with immunoSEQ multiplex PCR; TCRdb holds only in-frame clones, not every one. This table holds under 250,000 clones, about 80% found once. The source material was peripheral blood. These receptors originate from a man at least 80 years old with acute or convalescent COVID-19. The CDR3 runs from the conserved cysteine through the conserved F or W. The D gene is left open where the match is weak. Size is omitted from some rows. Given values are once, few, many or a class for expanded clones.

clone_size,d_call,v_call,j_call,cdr3_length,cdr3_aa,cdr3_nt
few,-,TRBV30,TRBJ1-2,14,CAWSVHGANYGYTF,TGTGCCTGGAGTGTACATGGAGCTAACTATGGCTACACCTTC
-,TRBD1,TRBV6-2/TRBV6-3,TRBJ1-2,18,CASSSFSGTGGPNYGYTF,TGTGCCAGCAGTTCCTTCTCCGGGACAGGGGGCCCTAACTATGGCTACACCTTC
once,TRBD2,TRBV3-1/TRBV3-2,TRBJ2-5,16,CASSQRASGRLETQYF,TGTGCCAGCAGCCAAAGGGCTAGCGGGCGATTAGAGACCCAGTACTTC
-,-,TRBV4-1,TRBJ1-3,18,CASSQETTSKTGGNTIYF,TGCGCCAGCAGCCAAGAAACTACCTCTAAGACTGGGGGGAACACCATATATTTT
-,TRBD1,TRBV27,TRBJ1-5,15,CASSPGTAPNQPQHF,TGTGCCAGCAGTCCGGGGACAGCCCCCAATCAGCCCCAGCATTTT
few,-,TRBV6-5,TRBJ1-4,14,CASSYDTQKKKLFF,TGTGCCAGCAGTTACGACACCCAGAAGAAAAAACTGTTTTTT
few,TRBD1,TRBV29-1,TRBJ2-7,12,CSVAGGSYEQYF,TGCAGCGTTGCAGGGGGCTCCTACGAGCAGTACTTC
-,-,TRBV28,TRBJ2-2,15,CASSLGGARTGELFF,TGTGCCAGCAGTCTCGGAGGGGCTAGGACCGGGGAGCTGTTTTTT
-,-,TRBV27,TRBJ1-1,16,CASSRRIIQGNTEAFF,TGTGCCAGCAGTCGAAGAATTATCCAGGGGAACACTGAAGCTTTCTTT
-,TRBD2,TRBV5-4,TRBJ2-1,19,CASSGEGLAGTLNLDEQFF,TGTGCCAGCAGCGGGGAGGGACTAGCGGGGACGCTAAATCTGGATGAGCAGTTCTTC
many,TRBD2,TRBV4-1,TRBJ2-5,15,CASSHPPGGQETQYF,TGCGCCAGCAGCCACCCGCCGGGGGGCCAAGAGACCCAGTACTTC
-,-,TRBV5-6,TRBJ1-5,16,CASSLLGRRSGQPQHF,TGTGCCAGCAGCTTATTGGGACGGCGTAGCGGTCAGCCCCAGCATTTT
once,-,TRBV5-1,TRBJ2-7,14,CASSSGSGSYEQYF,TGCGCCAGCAGCTCCGGGTCAGGGTCCTACGAGCAGTACTTC
-,-,TRBV19,TRBJ1-4,16,CASSIGQPATNEKLFF,TGTGCCAGTAGTATTGGACAGCCAGCAACTAATGAAAAACTGTTTTTT
-,TRBD1,TRBV3-1/TRBV3-2,TRBJ1-2,15,CASSRQEAQGHGYTF,TGTGCCAGCAGCCGCCAAGAGGCACAGGGGCATGGCTACACCTTC
once,-,TRBV7-2,TRBJ2-7,11,CASSSFYEQYF,TGTGCCAGCAGCTCTTTCTACGAGCAGTACTTC
-,TRBD1,TRBV5-1,TRBJ1-4,15,CASSPQGDPNEKLFF,TGCGCCAGCAGCCCCCAGGGGGACCCTAATGAAAAACTGTTTTTT
-,-,TRBV24-1,TRBJ2-2,15,CATSDPQGRGGELFF,TGTGCCACCAGTGACCCACAGGGAAGGGGCGGGGAGCTGTTTTTT
-,-,TRBV5-4,TRBJ1-3,16,CASTMAPTSSGNTIYF,TGTGCCAGCACCATGGCCCCGACAAGCTCTGGAAACACCATATATTTT
-,-,TRBV21-1,TRBJ2-7,15,CASSKAQGGPYEQYF,TGTGCCAGCAGCAAAGCGCAGGGGGGACCCTACGAGCAGTACTTC
few,-,TRBV11-2,TRBJ2-7,16,CASSLGTSFFSYEQYF,TGTGCCAGCAGCTTAGGCACTAGCTTTTTCTCCTACGAGCAGTACTTC
-,-,TRBV2,TRBJ1-5,15,CASSETGVSNQPQHF,TGTGCCAGCAGTGAAACAGGAGTTAGCAATCAGCCCCAGCATTTT
-,-,TRBV20-1,TRBJ1-1,10,CSAPYTEAFF,TGCAGTGCTCCCTACACTGAAGCTTTCTTT
-,-,TRBV27,TRBJ1-1,14,CASSFFQMNTEAFF,TGTGCCAGCAGTTTTTTTCAAATGAACACTGAAGCTTTCTTT
-,-,TRBV18,TRBJ2-1,14,CASSPPSSYNEQFF,TGTGCCAGCTCCCCGCCTAGCTCCTACAATGAGCAGTTCTTC
-,-,TRBV5-1,TRBJ1-2,13,CASSLRETGGYTF,TGCGCCAGCAGCTTACGGGAGACTGGGGGCTACACCTTC
-,-,TRBV5-1,TRBJ2-7,13,CASSPGTRYEQYF,TGCGCCAGCAGCCCGGGAACCAGGTACGAGCAGTACTTC
-,-,TRBV27,TRBJ1-4,15,CASKTRETTNEKLFF,TGTGCCAGCAAAACCCGAGAAACAACTAATGAAAAACTGTTTTTT
-,-,TRBV27,TRBJ1-2,13,CASRLDSNYGYTF,TGTGCCAGCAGACTGGACAGTAACTATGGCTACACCTTC
-,-,TRBV3-1/TRBV3-2,TRBJ2-1,13,CASSQDLRVSPFF,TGTGCCAGCAGCCAAGACCTCAGGGTATCGCCGTTCTTC
-,TRBD2,TRBV4-1,TRBJ2-7,16,CASSQEIGLVSYEQYF,TGCGCCAGCAGCCAAGAAATAGGACTAGTCTCCTACGAGCAGTACTTC